This T cell receptor (beta chain) was recovered during a study of blood T cells in healthy people across ages. The CDR3 covers 14 residues. Looked up from germline, CDR1 is SQVTM and CDR2 is ANQGSEA. A word on this clonotype: The target antigen is unknown.

Regarding the study as a whole: Getting older went along with TCR beta diversity per million T cells dropping roughly linearly. Fewer expanded clones and more diversity marked long-lived versus aged donors.

Using a J-beta primer mix together with a sample-barcoded 5' primer, a second PCR was run for roughly 6 to 12 cycles. TCRdb used MiXCR to reprocess the 5' RACE reads, holding one entry per CDR3 protein. The sample contains around 620,000 distinct CDR3 sequences, 27% of which appear only once. This chain uses TRBV29-1 with TRBJ2-1; weak D call: TRBD2 (5 bases). The source is a woman between 70 and 85 years old in good health. The sample comprised blood. In DNA, the CDR3 is TGCGCTACTATCCCAGGAGGCTCCTACAATGAGCAGTTCTTC. This translates into CATIPGGSYNEQFF.